This TCR beta chain emerged from a study of OX40 agonist ivuxolimab in advanced cancers. Findings and limits, study-wide: In the 0.1-3.0 mg/kg groups, partial responders showed among the lowest expansion.

Libraries were prepared by immunoSEQ multiplex PCR; TCRdb keeps only in-frame clonotypes and omits some of them. The sample includes 75,000 to 95,000 clones, around 87% of them seen just once. For this clone: Antigen: not known.

V dropped 4 bases and J dropped 7 bases, with 11 bases sitting between them. The length of the CDR3 is 14 residues. The germline V gene has CDR1 MNHEY and CDR2 SVGAGI. This receptor was obtained from an adult with an advanced solid tumor such as melanoma, head and neck, liver or kidney cancer. Sequenced here: CD4+ or CD8+ T cells sorted from blood, sampled in a trial of the OX40 agonist ivuxolimab. The J gene is TRBJ1-6, the V gene TRBV6-5; D might be TRBD1 (6 bases). The CDR3: CASSFRQENSPLHF. The CDR3 DNA sequence: TGTGCCAGCAGTTTTCGACAGGAGAATTCACCCCTCCACTTT.